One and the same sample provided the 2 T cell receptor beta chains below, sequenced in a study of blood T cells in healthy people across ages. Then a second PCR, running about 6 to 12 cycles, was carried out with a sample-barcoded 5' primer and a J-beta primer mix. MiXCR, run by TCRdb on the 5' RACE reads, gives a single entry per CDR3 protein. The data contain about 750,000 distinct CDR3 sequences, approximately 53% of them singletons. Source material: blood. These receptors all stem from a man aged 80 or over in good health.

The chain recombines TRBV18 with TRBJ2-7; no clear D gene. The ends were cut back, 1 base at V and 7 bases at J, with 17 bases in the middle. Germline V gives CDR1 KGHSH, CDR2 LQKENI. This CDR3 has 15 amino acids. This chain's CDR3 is CASSPQARHGNEQYF. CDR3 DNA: TGTGCCAGCTCACCACAGGCTAGACATGGGAATGAGCAGTACTTC.

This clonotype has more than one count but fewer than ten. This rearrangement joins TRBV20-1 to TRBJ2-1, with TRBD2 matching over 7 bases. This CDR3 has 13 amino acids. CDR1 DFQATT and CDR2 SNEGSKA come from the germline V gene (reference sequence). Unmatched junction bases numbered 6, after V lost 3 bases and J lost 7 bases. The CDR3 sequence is CSASHSRGNEQFF. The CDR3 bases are TGCAGTGCTAGCCACTCGCGGGGGAATGAGCAGTTCTTC.